These 26 T cell receptor beta chains originate from one sample sequenced in a study of blood T cell repertoires in COVID-19. Libraries were prepared by immunoSEQ multiplex PCR; TCRdb keeps only in-frame clonotypes and omits some of them. The sample contains 360,000 or so clones, more than 75% of which appear only once. Sequencing was done on a sample of PBMCs or T cells enriched from blood (not recorded which). The source of these receptors is a woman in her twenties or thirties who had recovered from COVID-19.

J is TRBJ1-2 and V is TRBV9; TRBD1 aligns across 7 bases. V was pared by 0 bases and J by 4 bases, with 6 bases of the junction left unmatched. The V gene's germline CDR1 is SGDLS and CDR2 YYNGEE. The CDR3 has 15 amino acids. DNA of the CDR3: TGTGCCAGCAGCGTAGGCGAAGGGGGCAGCTATGGCTACACCTTC. Protein product: CASSVGEGGSYGYTF.

The V gene is TRBV7-9, the J gene TRBJ2-5; the match to TRBD1 covers 7 bases. CDR3 length: 11 residues. Germline V gene sequence: CDR1 SEHNR, CDR2 FQNEAQ (reference sequence). J lost 4 bases, V lost 9 bases, and 2 bases had no gene match. The CDR3 protein is CASRQGETQYF. DNA of the CDR3: TGTGCCAGTAGACAGGGAGAGACCCAGTACTTC.

V gene TRBV19 combines with J gene TRBJ2-1; TRBD1 is a possible D gene (5 bases). CDR1 and CDR2 (germline): LNHDA, SQIVND (reference sequence). V lost 1 base and J 4 bases, leaving 11 bases between the germline ends. This CDR3 is 15 amino acids long. CDR3 nucleotides: TGTGCCAGTAGTATAGGAACAGGAGAGTACAATGAGCAGTTCTTC. Amino acid sequence: CASSIGTGEYNEQFF.

This clone was observed a few times. V usage is TRBV7-8 and J usage is TRBJ1-6; D is undetermined. V was pared by 2 bases and J by 5 bases, with 7 bases between. This CDR3 comprises 14 residues. CDR1 SGHVS and CDR2 FQNEAQ come from the germline V gene. CDR3 in amino acids: CASSLNPNNSPLHF. The CDR3 bases are TGTGCCAGCAGCTTAAACCCTAATAATTCACCCCTCCACTTT.

The chain combines TRBV27 with TRBJ2-2, with 8 bases identical to TRBD1. The CDR3 spans 16 residues. Germline V gene sequence: CDR1 MNHEY, CDR2 SMNVEV (reference sequence). Trimming took 1 base from V and 2 from J; bases not matched to a gene: 3. CDR3 amino acids: CASSLLGQGNTGELFF. The CDR3 coding sequence is TGTGCCAGCAGTTTATTAGGACAGGGAAACACCGGGGAGCTGTTTTTT.

The rearrangement uses TRBV11-2 and TRBJ2-1; 11 bases fit TRBD2. Germline-derived CDR1 and CDR2 are SGHAT and FQNNGV. CDR3 length equals 16 residues. V shed 1 base, J shed 3 bases, and the junction held 2 bases outside the gene matches. The CDR3 loop is CASSLVLAGVYNEQFF. The CDR3 bases are TGTGCCAGCAGCTTAGTACTAGCGGGGGTCTACAATGAGCAGTTCTTC.

The chain carries TRBV4-1 and TRBJ2-4; 12 nucleotides line up with TRBD2. The CDR3 consists of 19 residues. Germline CDR1 and CDR2: MGHRA and YSYEKL. After removal of 4 bases from V and 4 bases from J, the junction contained 14 bases not matched to a gene. The CDR3, as DNA: TGCGCCAGCAGCCCAATAGGGACTAGCGGGCTCGTGATTAAAAACATTCAGTACTTC. It yields the protein CASSPIGTSGLVIKNIQYF.

Remarks on this clone: At the DNA level, this CDR3 is encoded by other sequences in the same sample as well. The chain employs TRBV18 and TRBJ1-2; D ambiguous. The CDR3 has 15 amino acids. The V end lost 1 base, the J end lost 0 bases, and 9 bases lay between the germline ends. CDR1 KGHSH and CDR2 LQKENI come from the germline V gene. The CDR3, as DNA: TGTGCCAGCTCACCACGTACGGGAGCTAACTATGGCTACACCTTC. Residues: CASSPRTGANYGYTF.

V and J are TRBV5-1 and TRBJ2-5, with TRBD2 matching over 8 bases. Germline V gene sequence: CDR1 SGHRS, CDR2 YFSETQ. Trimming at V came to 2 bases and at J to 2 bases, leaving 2 bases not matched to a gene. The CDR3 is 14 residues long. DNA for the CDR3: TGCGCCAGCAGCTTTAGCGGGGTGCAAGAGACCCAGTACTTC. Residues: CASSFSGVQETQYF.

The CDR3 sequence: CASTGTEGREGPYEQYF. In DNA form, the CDR3 reads TGTGCCAGCACCGGAACCGAAGGGCGGGAGGGACCCTACGAGCAGTACTTC. This chain joins TRBV28 and TRBJ2-7; 9 nucleotides match TRBD2. Germline loops: CDR1 MDHEN, CDR2 SYDVKM. The CDR3 length is 17 residues. The V gene end was trimmed by 7 bases and the J gene end by 2 bases; junction bases not matched to a gene: 15.

This clone occurred a few times. This sample includes further DNA sequences coding for the same CDR3. The V gene is TRBV2, the J gene TRBJ2-5; D is undetermined. The CDR3 has 13 amino acids. Trimming left V 1 base short and J 2 bases short, with 5 bases between. CDR1 SNHLY and CDR2 FYNNEI come from the germline V gene. This CDR3 is CASSEGRQETQYF. CDR3 nucleotide sequence: TGTGCCAGCAGTGAAGGTCGGCAAGAGACCCAGTACTTC.

This sequence joins TRBV21-1 and TRBJ1-5; no check of the table's D call, TRBD1, against the DNA was made. TRBV21-1 is listed as a pseudogene. This CDR3 region has 19 residues. CDR3 protein: CASSKDRRTGFHSNQPQHF. The CDR3 DNA sequence: TGTGCCAGCAGCAAAGACCGACGAACAGGCTTTCATAGCAATCAGCCCCAGCATTTT.

The CDR3 DNA follows: TGTGCCAGCAGCCAAGAACAGACCGGGGAGCTGTTTTTT. It specifies CASSQEQTGELFF. This sequence joins TRBV4-2 and TRBJ2-2; D is ambiguous. Deletions cut 0 bases from V and 5 bases from J, with 4 bases between. The germline V gene encodes CDR1 LGHNA and CDR2 YNFKEQ. The CDR3 runs 13 residues.

In this sample, this clone turned up a few times. J is TRBJ2-1 and V is TRBV7-2; possibly TRBD2 for D (5 bases). The CDR3 sequence is 13 residues long. Germline lookup yields CDR1 SGHTA and CDR2 FQGNSA. Between the trimmed V and J ends, which lost 1 base and 9 bases, there was a span of 10 bases. The CDR3 is CASSLGGRVEQFF. The DNA for the CDR3 is TGTGCCAGCAGCTTAGGTGGGCGGGTTGAGCAGTTCTTC.

The V gene is TRBV25-1, the J gene TRBJ2-2, with TRBD2 as a possible D gene (6 bases). The CDR3 spans 14 residues. Germline CDR1 and CDR2: MGHDK and SYGVNS. Trimming shortened V by 0 bases and J by 6 bases, and 8 bases separated the two germline ends. The CDR3 sequence: CASSEYAGPGELFF. CDR3 nucleotide sequence: TGTGCCAGCAGTGAATATGCGGGGCCCGGGGAGCTGTTTTTT.

The V gene is TRBV19, the J gene TRBJ1-2; the D is unclear. The CDR3 is made up of 13 amino acids. V was pared by 4 bases and J by 6 bases, with 12 bases between. Per germline, CDR1 LNHDA and CDR2 SQIVND (reference sequence). CDR3 residues: CASSKGMRDGYTF. The CDR3 bases are TGTGCCAGTAGTAAAGGGATGAGGGATGGCTACACCTTC.

This chain joins TRBV13 and TRBJ2-7; 11 bases map to TRBD1. Trimming at V came to 5 bases and at J to 6 bases, leaving 9 bases not matched to a gene. The germline V gene encodes CDR1 PRHDT and CDR2 FYEKMQ (reference sequence). The CDR3 covers 15 residues. The DNA for the CDR3 is TGTGCCAGCAGCCCACTCGAGGGACAGGGGGGCGAGCAGTACTTC. Translating it yields CASSPLEGQGGEQYF.

The genes are TRBV27 and TRBJ2-1, with 8 bases fitting TRBD1. J was trimmed by 4 bases and V by 6 bases; bases with no gene match: 14. This CDR3 is 17 amino acids long. The germline V gene has CDR1 MNHEY and CDR2 SMNVEV (reference sequence). As DNA, the CDR3 is TGTGCCAGCAGATCTTTAGGACAGGGAGAAAGGTACAATGAGCAGTTCTTC. Translation gives CASRSLGQGERYNEQFF.

This clone came up a few times. V gene TRBV30 combines with J gene TRBJ1-1, with D possibly TRBD1 on 5 matching bases. Trimming took off 5 bases at V and 0 bases at J, with 10 bases between the two ends. This CDR3 is built from 13 residues. In germline, CDR1 is GTSNPN, CDR2 SVGIG (reference sequence). The CDR3 region is CAWGAQMNTEAFF. The CDR3 coding sequence is TGTGCCTGGGGGGCACAGATGAACACTGAAGCTTTCTTT. The full variable domain, with the rest looked up from reference TRBV30 and TRBJ1-1, is SQTIHQWPATLVQPVGSPLSLECTVEGTSNPNLYWYRQAAGRGLQLLFYSVGIGQISSEVPQNLSASRPQDRQFILSSKKLLLSDSGFYLCAWGAQMNTEAFFGQGTRLTVV.

The chain combines TRBV10-2 with TRBJ1-5; D may be TRBD1 (6 bases). Trimming shortened V by 1 base and J by 1 base, and 8 bases separated the two germline ends. In germline, CDR1 is WSHSY, CDR2 SAAADI. The CDR3 totals 15 residues. CDR3 amino acids: CASSELQGSNQPQHF. Written as DNA, the CDR3 is TGCGCCAGCAGTGAGTTACAGGGAAGCAATCAGCCCCAGCATTTT.

This chain links TRBV3-1 (or the pseudogene TRBV3-2) with TRBJ1-5; D may be TRBD1 (5 bases). The CDR3 totals 14 residues. The V end was cut by 5 bases, the J end by 6 bases, with 14 bases between. Germline CDR1 and CDR2: LGHDT and YNNKEL (reference sequence). The CDR3 bases are TGTGCCAGCAGCTCGGGAGGCAGGGCTCAGCCCCAGCATTTT. Its translation: CASSSGGRAQPQHF.

The chain combines TRBV27 with TRBJ1-2, with D possibly being TRBD1 (5 bases). Trimming stripped 3 bases from V and 0 bases from J, with 11 bases between. Germline V gives CDR1 MNHEY, CDR2 SMNVEV (reference sequence). The CDR3 sequence is 15 residues long. CDR3 residues: CASSFNPGANYGYTF. The CDR3 bases are TGTGCCAGCAGTTTTAATCCGGGGGCTAACTATGGCTACACCTTC.

This chain connects TRBV2 to TRBJ2-4; perhaps TRBD2 as D (5 bases). Germline CDR1 SNHLY, CDR2 FYNNEI. This CDR3 has 16 residues. V was clipped by 3 bases and J by 0 bases, with 12 bases between them. This CDR3 is CASSEEAVLAKNIQYF. Written as DNA, the CDR3 is TGTGCCAGCAGTGAGGAGGCAGTACTAGCCAAAAACATTCAGTACTTC.

The gene calls are TRBV5-4 and TRBJ1-1; a possible D gene is TRBD1 (6 bases). CDR3 length equals 13 residues. Germline assignment: CDR1 SGHNT and CDR2 YYREEE (reference sequence). Trimming shortened V by 2 bases and J by 3 bases, and 8 bases separated the two germline ends. CDR3 coding DNA: TGTGCCAGCAGCTTCAACAGGGACACTGAAGCTTTCTTT. Translating gives CASSFNRDTEAFF. The whole variable domain, filled in from reference TRBV5-4 and TRBJ1-1, reads ETGVTQSPTHLIKTRGQQVTLRCSSQSGHNTVSWYQQALGQGPQFIFQYYREEENGRGNFPPRFSGLQFPNYSSELNVNALELDDSALYLCASSFNRDTEAFFGQGTRLTVV.

Regarding this clone: Different DNA sequences within this sample yield the same CDR3. The chain has TRBV7-9 and TRBJ1-1; D is undetermined. The CDR3 length is 13 residues. Deletions cut 3 bases from V and 2 bases from J, with 7 bases between. Germline CDR1 and CDR2: SEHNR and FQNEAQ (reference sequence). Here the CDR3 reads CASSLVVNTEAFF. Here the CDR3 DNA reads TGTGCCAGCAGCTTGGTAGTAAACACTGAAGCTTTCTTT.

The chain uses TRBV4-1 and TRBJ2-7, with D unresolved. Trimming pared 0 bases from V and 3 bases from J, leaving 9 bases between. CDR1 MGHRA and CDR2 YSYEKL come from the germline V gene. This CDR3 spans 14 amino acids. The DNA for the CDR3 is TGCGCCAGCAGCCAAGATGCCAGGATCTACGAGCAGTACTTC. Its protein product is CASSQDARIYEQYF.